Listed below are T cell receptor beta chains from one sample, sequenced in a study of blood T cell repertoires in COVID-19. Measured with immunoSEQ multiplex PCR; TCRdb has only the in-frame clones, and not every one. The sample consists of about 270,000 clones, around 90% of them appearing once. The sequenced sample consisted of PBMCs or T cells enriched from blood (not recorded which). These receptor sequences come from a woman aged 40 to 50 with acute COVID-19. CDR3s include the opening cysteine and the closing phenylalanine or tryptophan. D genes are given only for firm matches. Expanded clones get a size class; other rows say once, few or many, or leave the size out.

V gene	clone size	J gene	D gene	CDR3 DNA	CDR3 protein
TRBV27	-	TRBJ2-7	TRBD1	TGTGCCCCCCTCGGGGACAGGGGACTTTTTGCCAGATCCTACGAGCAGTACTTC	CAPLGDRGLFARSYEQYF
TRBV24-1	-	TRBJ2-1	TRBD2	TGTGCCACCAGTGACCCCGGGACTAACAATGAGCAGTTCTTC	CATSDPGTNNEQFF
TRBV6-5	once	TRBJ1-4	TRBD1	TGTGCCAGCATCAAAGGACAGGGAGGTGAAAAACTGTTTTTT	CASIKGQGGEKLFF
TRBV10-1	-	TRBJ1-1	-	TGCGCCAGCAGTGAATTAGGACACTTGAACACTGAAGCTTTCTTT	CASSELGHLNTEAFF
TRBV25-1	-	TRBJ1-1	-	TGTGCCAGCAGTGCTTTCGGGAACACTGAAGCTTTCTTT	CASSAFGNTEAFF
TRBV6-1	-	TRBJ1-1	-	TGTGCCAGCAGTGAAGACGACTTACAGGGGAACACTGAAGCTTTCTTT	CASSEDDLQGNTEAFF
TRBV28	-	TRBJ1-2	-	TGTGCCAGCAGTACCGCGCCCCCTTCGCGGGGCTACACCTTC	CASSTAPPSRGYTF
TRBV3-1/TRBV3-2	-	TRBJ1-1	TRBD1	TGTGCCAGCAGCCAAACAGGGGGTATTGACACTGAAGCTTTCTTT	CASSQTGGIDTEAFF
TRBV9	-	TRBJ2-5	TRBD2	TGTGCCAGCAGCAAAAAACCCCTCCTCTTAGCGGGGCCTGAAGAGACCCAGTACTTC	CASSKKPLLLAGPEETQYF
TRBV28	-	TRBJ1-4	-	TGTGCCAGCAGTTTGGGGGCGCGAGAAAAACTGTTTTTT	CASSLGAREKLFF
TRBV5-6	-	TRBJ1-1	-	TGTGCCAGCAGTGGGTTGCGAAGGGCAGGGCTCATGAACACTGAAGCTTTCTTT	CASSGLRRAGLMNTEAFF
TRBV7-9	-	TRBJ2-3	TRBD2	TGTGCCACCCGGGGGGGCACGAGCACAGATACGCAGTATTTT	CATRGGTSTDTQYF
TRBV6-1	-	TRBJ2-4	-	TGTGCCAGCAGTGAATTAGCGAAAAACATTCAGTACTTC	CASSELAKNIQYF
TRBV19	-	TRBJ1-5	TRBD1	TGTGCCAGTAGTGTCCCTTGGGACAGGGTTTTACAGCCCCAGCATTTT	CASSVPWDRVLQPQHF
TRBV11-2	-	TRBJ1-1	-	TGTGCCAGCAGCTTAGATGGGGGCCCTGAAGCTTTCTTT	CASSLDGGPEAFF
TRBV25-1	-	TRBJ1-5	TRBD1	TGTGCCAGCAGTGGCCCTCCTGGACAGGGGCTTCATTTT	CASSGPPGQGLHF
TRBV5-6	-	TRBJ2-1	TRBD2	TGTGCCAGCAGCTTGGATGCTAGCGGCTACAATGAGCAGTTCTTC	CASSLDASGYNEQFF
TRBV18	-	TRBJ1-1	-	TGTGCCAGCTCACCGGCAGGTAGGAACACTGAAGCTTTCTTT	CASSPAGRNTEAFF
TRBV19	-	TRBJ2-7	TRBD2	TGTGCCAGTAGTAGCCGGACTAGCGGGGGCTACGAGCAGTACTTC	CASSSRTSGGYEQYF
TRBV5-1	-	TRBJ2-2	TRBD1	TGCGCCAGCAGCCTAGGACAGGGGGCGTACACCGGGGAGCTGTTTTTT	CASSLGQGAYTGELFF
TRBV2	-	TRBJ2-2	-	TGTGCCAGCAGTACCACAGGGACCGGGGAGCTGTTTTTT	CASSTTGTGELFF
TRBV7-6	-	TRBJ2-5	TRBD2	TGTGCCAGCAGCTTAGCCCCCGGGACTAGCGGGTCCTCTGGGGAGACCCAGTACTTC	CASSLAPGTSGSSGETQYF
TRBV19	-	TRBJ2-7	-	TGTGCCAGTAGTATCGACAGAGGCTCCTACGAGCAGTACTTC	CASSIDRGSYEQYF
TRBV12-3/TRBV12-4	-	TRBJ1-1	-	TGTGCCAGCACCCGAACCCCTAGCACTGAAGCTTTCTTT	CASTRTPSTEAFF
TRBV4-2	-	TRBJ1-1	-	TGTGCCAGCAGCCACCCGGGAGGGGAAAGTGACACTGAAGCTTTCTTT	CASSHPGGESDTEAFF
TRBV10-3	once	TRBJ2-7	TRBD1	TGTGCCATCAGTGACCCGGGACAGGGGCCCTCCGAGCAGTACTTC	CAISDPGQGPSEQYF
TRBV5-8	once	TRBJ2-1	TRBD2	TGTGCCAGCAGCCTCGCCGGGGCGGGAGATGTTGAGCAGTTCTTC	CASSLAGAGDVEQFF
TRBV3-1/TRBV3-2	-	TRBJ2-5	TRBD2	TGTGCCAGCAGCCAAGGCGGCGCGGGAGCAGAGACCCAGTACTTC	CASSQGGAGAETQYF
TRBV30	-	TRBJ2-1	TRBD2	TGTGCCTGGAGTCCAAGGACTAGCGGATACTACAATGAGCAGTTCTTC	CAWSPRTSGYYNEQFF
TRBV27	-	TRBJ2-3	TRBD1	TGTGCCAGCAAAAAGACCGGGACAGGGATGACAGATACGCAGTATTTT	CASKKTGTGMTDTQYF
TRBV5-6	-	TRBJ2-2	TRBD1	TGTGCCAGCAGCTTGAAGGGGGCGAGGGAGCTGTTTTTT	CASSLKGARELFF
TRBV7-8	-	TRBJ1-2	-	TGTGCCAGCAGCTTACACGACGGTGGCGGCTATGGCTACACCTTC	CASSLHDGGGYGYTF
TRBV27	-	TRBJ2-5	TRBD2	TGTGCCAGCAGTGGACTAGGGGAAGAGACCCAGTACTTC	CASSGLGEETQYF
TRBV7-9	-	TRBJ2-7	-	TGTGCCAGCAGCTTAGTCAGTCCCTACGAGCAGTACTTC	CASSLVSPYEQYF
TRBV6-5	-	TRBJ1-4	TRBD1	TGTGCCAGCAGTTACTCGACAGGGAGCAATGAAAAACTGTTTTTT	CASSYSTGSNEKLFF
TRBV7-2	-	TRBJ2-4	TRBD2	TGTGCCAGCAGCTTAGCTAGCGGGAGGGGACTAGCCAAAAACATTCAGTACTTC	CASSLASGRGLAKNIQYF